The rows below give T cell receptor beta chains drawn from one sample of a study of cytomegalovirus exposure and HLA in healthy donors. The data were produced by immunoSEQ multiplex PCR, yet TCRdb's version contains in-frame clones alone and is incomplete. The sample lists about 71,000 clones, approximately 94% occurring once. The specimen was PBMCs. The receptors come from a man aged 18 to 30 in good health and CMV-seropositive. Each CDR3 is given with its conserved first and last residue. D genes are given only for firm matches. Clone size is stated in some rows and not others, as once, few, many or a class when expanded.

>TRBD2|.|TRBJ2-1|TRBV5-1
TGCGCCAGCAGCTTAGGTTCGGCTAGCGGGGCCTACAATGAGCAGTTCTTC
CASSLGSASGAYNEQFF
>.|.|TRBJ2-7|TRBV7-6
TGTGCCAGCAGCCCCAGTGGGCAGGGTAGATCCGGGCAGTACTTC
CASSPSGQGRSGQYF
>.|.|TRBJ1-6|TRBV6-5
TGTGCCAGCAAGGGGGTATGGGATTCACCCCTCCACTTT
CASKGVWDSPLHF
>.|.|TRBJ1-2|TRBV6-1
TGTGCCAGCAGTGATCGGGCAGGGAAAGGCTACACCTTC
CASSDRAGKGYTF
>.|.|TRBJ2-3|TRBV6-5
TGTGCCAGCGGTGGTTGGAGTACGCAGTATTTT
CASGGWSTQYF
>.|.|TRBJ1-3|TRBV2
TGTGCCAGCTCTAGGACAGAGCTCGAAAACACCATATATTTT
CASSRTELENTIYF
>.|once|TRBJ2-3|TRBV6-1
TGTGCCAGCAGGTCCTCGGGGGCAGATACGCAGTATTTT
CASRSSGADTQYF
>.|.|TRBJ1-1|TRBV7-9
TGTGCCAGCAGCTACAAGGGGCTAGCGGCCGGGGAGAACACTGAAGCTTTCTTT
CASSYKGLAAGENTEAFF
>TRBD1|.|TRBJ2-7|TRBV5-4
TGTGCCAGCAGCTTAAGGACAGGGAACTACGAGCAGTACTTC
CASSLRTGNYEQYF
>.|.|TRBJ2-4|TRBV5-4
TGTGCCAGCAGCGTATCAGGGTTAGCCAAAAACATTCAGTACTTC
CASSVSGLAKNIQYF
>TRBD1|.|TRBJ2-5|TRBV13
TGTGCCAGCAGCCAACTACAGGGGGCTTGGGAGACCCAGTACTTC
CASSQLQGAWETQYF
>.|.|TRBJ2-7|TRBV7-9
TGTGCCAGCAGCTTAGGACAGTACGAGCAGTACTTC
CASSLGQYEQYF
>TRBD2|.|TRBJ2-1|TRBV7-9
TGTGCCAGCAGCCCATCCCGGAGACTAGCGGGGAGCTCCTACAATGAGCAGTTCTTC
CASSPSRRLAGSSYNEQFF
>TRBD1|.|TRBJ2-7|TRBV28
TGTGCCAGCAGTTTCGCAGGGGGCGGTGAGCAGTACTTC
CASSFAGGGEQYF
>TRBD2|.|TRBJ2-3|TRBV7-9
TGTGCCAGCAGCCTAGCGGGGGGGCTTCCAGATACGCAGTATTTT
CASSLAGGLPDTQYF
>.|.|TRBJ1-1|TRBV18
TGTGCCAGCTCACCGGCAGGGTTCACTGAAGCTTTCTTT
CASSPAGFTEAFF
>.|.|TRBJ2-7|TRBV7-2
TGTGCCAGCAGCTCGGGCGGGGCCTCCTACGAGCAGTACTTC
CASSSGGASYEQYF
>TRBD1|once|TRBJ2-1|TRBV19
TGTGCCAGTAGTGCCCGGACAGGTGGGGAATACAATGAGCAGTTCTTC
CASSARTGGEYNEQFF
>.|.|TRBJ1-2|TRBV6-5
TGTGCCAGCAGTTACTCGGGCGGGAGGGGAGGCTACACCTTC
CASSYSGGRGGYTF
>.|once|TRBJ2-3|TRBV19
TGTGCCCCAGGTCGGGGGTCCCCGTCAAATACGCAGTATTTT
CAPGRGSPSNTQYF
>TRBD2|.|TRBJ2-7|TRBV2
TGTGCCACCACCCGACTAGCGGCCCCCTACGAGCAGTACTTC
CATTRLAAPYEQYF
>TRBD1|.|TRBJ1-5|TRBV28
TGTGCCAGCAGTCCAGGGGGCGAGGGCAATCAGCCCCAGCATTTT
CASSPGGEGNQPQHF
>.|.|TRBJ1-5|TRBV6-6
TGTGCCAGCCTGGCGGCGGGAAATCAGCCCCAGCATTTT
CASLAAGNQPQHF
>TRBD2|.|TRBJ2-5|TRBV13
TGTGCCAGCAGCTTCCGACTAGCGGGAGACCAAGAGACCCAGTACTTC
CASSFRLAGDQETQYF
>.|.|TRBJ1-1|TRBV6-5
TGTGCCAGCAGCCTCAGAGGCGCTGAAGCTTTCTTT
CASSLRGAEAFF
>TRBD2|.|TRBJ2-7|TRBV7-2
TGTGCCAGCAGCCCCAGGGGGACTAGCGGAAACTACGAGCAGTACTTC
CASSPRGTSGNYEQYF
>.|.|TRBJ2-7|TRBV19
TGTGCCAGCAGGGGACAAGCCTACGAGCAGTACTTC
CASRGQAYEQYF
>TRBD2|.|TRBJ2-3|TRBV19
TGTGCCAGTAGTACCTTGACTAGCGGGGACCCCACAGATACGCAGTATTTT
CASSTLTSGDPTDTQYF
>.|.|TRBJ2-5|TRBV27
TGTGCCAGCAGCCCCGGCCGGGAAGAGACCCAGTACTTC
CASSPGREETQYF
>TRBD1|once|TRBJ2-7|TRBV6-5
TGTGCCAGCAGTCGGACAGGGTTTATAGGCGAGCAGTACTTC
CASSRTGFIGEQYF
>.|.|TRBJ1-1|TRBV9
TGTGCCAGCAGCGGGGGCTCTGAAGCTTTCTTT
CASSGGSEAFF
>.|.|TRBJ2-3|TRBV7-6
TGTGCCAGCAGCTTAGCCCCCCTCCCTGTTAGCACAGATACGCAGTATTTT
CASSLAPLPVSTDTQYF
>TRBD1|.|TRBJ1-4|TRBV5-6
TGTGCCAGCAGCGCGGGACAGGCCGGCGAAAAACTGTTTTTT
CASSAGQAGEKLFF
>TRBD2|.|TRBJ2-5|TRBV6-5
TGTGCCAGCAGGACCGGGACTAGCCCTTTTCAGACCCAGTACTTC
CASRTGTSPFQTQYF
>TRBD1|.|TRBJ1-6|TRBV6-6
TGTGCCAGCAGTGCCCGCGGGACAGGGGGTCCGCCCCTCCACTTT
CASSARGTGGPPLHF
>.|.|TRBJ1-5|TRBV7-9
TGTGCCAGCAGCTTTGCAGGGGAGCCCCAGCATTTT
CASSFAGEPQHF
>TRBD1|.|TRBJ2-5|TRBV2
TGTGCCAGCAGTGAAGGGGCAGGGGGCTCGCGACAAGAGACCCAGTACTTC
CASSEGAGGSRQETQYF
>.|.|TRBJ2-7|TRBV5-1
TGCGCCAGCAGCTCCATTTCGGAGGAGGAGTACTTC
CASSSISEEEYF
>.|.|TRBJ2-3|TRBV10-3
TGTGCCATGGCCCGGAGCTCCACAGATACGCAGTATTTT
CAMARSSTDTQYF
>.|.|TRBJ2-7|TRBV7-9
TGTGCCACCAGCGGGACAGAGGCCTACGAGCAGTACTTC
CATSGTEAYEQYF
>.|.|TRBJ1-2|TRBV6-1
TGTGCCAGCAGTCTCTCAGGGGACCATGGCTACACCTTC
CASSLSGDHGYTF
>TRBD1|once|TRBJ1-1|TRBV28
TGTGCCAGCAGACCCTACACAGGGGGTATAAATGAAGCTTTCTTT
CASRPYTGGINEAFF
>.|.|TRBJ1-5|TRBV2
TGTGCCAGCAGGGGAGACAGCAATCAGCCCCAGCATTTT
CASRGDSNQPQHF
>.|once|TRBJ1-2|TRBV27
TGTGCCAGCAGTTTGGGGGGGGGCTATGGCTACACCTTC
CASSLGGGYGYTF
>.|.|TRBJ1-5|TRBV29-1
TGCAGCGTTGAGCCCAGGGTGGAGTGCAATCAGCCCCAGCATTTT
CSVEPRVECNQPQHF
>TRBD2|.|TRBJ2-5|TRBV5-1
TGCGCCAGCACCATTACCGGACTAGCGGGAGAGACCCAGTACTTC
CASTITGLAGETQYF
>TRBD2|.|TRBJ2-2|TRBV5-4
TGTGCCAGCAGCTTTTTACTAGCGGGAGGGCCTACATCGGACACCGGGGAGCTGTTTTTT
CASSFLLAGGPTSDTGELFF
>TRBD1|.|TRBJ1-2|TRBV28
TGTGCCAGCAGTTTAATAGGGACAGAGTCCTATGGCTACACCTTC
CASSLIGTESYGYTF
>TRBD1|.|TRBJ1-2|TRBV5-1
TGCGCCAGCAGCTCTCGTCTCGCGTCGGGACAGGGGGCGCTTGGCTACACCTTC
CASSSRLASGQGALGYTF
>.|.|TRBJ2-3|TRBV18
TGTGCCAGCTCCCCGACAGGAGCTAGCACAGATACGCAGTATTTT
CASSPTGASTDTQYF